Shown below are 11 T cell receptor beta chains from a single sample sequenced in a study of control samples from healthy donors and cancer patients (TCRdb year 2020). Receptor libraries were prepared by the immunoSEQ multiplex PCR assay. As stored in TCRdb, this immuneACCESS dataset retains in-frame rearrangements with V and J assigned. A fraction of the clones does not appear; measured against another copy, unresolved V genes explain less than half of the discrepancy, and the remainder lacks a known reason. In this sample the table shows some 13,000 clones, 77% of which occur a single time. The top ten hold roughly 8% of the sample. The sequenced sample consisted of formalin-fixed, paraffin-embedded tissue. These TCRs come from a male donor with melanoma.

The chain has TRBV9 and TRBJ1-1; 7 nucleotides align to TRBD1. The CDR3 consists of 14 residues. Germline V CDR1 and CDR2: SGDLS, YYNGEE. With V trimmed by 0 bases and J by 4 bases, 3 bases remained unmatched. The CDR3: CASSVGQGGTEAFF. The CDR3 nucleotides are TGTGCCAGCAGCGTAGGGCAGGGGGGCACTGAAGCTTTCTTT.

The chain links TRBV3-1 (or the pseudogene TRBV3-2) to TRBJ2-3; D possibly corresponds to TRBD1 (6 bases). This CDR3 region has 14 residues. The germline gives CDR1 LGHDT, CDR2 YNNKEL (reference sequence). V lost 4 bases and J 4 bases, leaving 12 bases between the germline ends. The CDR3 region is CASSLRTESDTQYF. CDR3 coding DNA: TGTGCCAGCAGCCTCCGGACAGAATCAGATACGCAGTATTTT.

The chain links TRBV9 to TRBJ2-7, with 8 bases identical to TRBD1. The V segment lost 2 bases and the J segment 6 bases; nucleotides outside the gene matches: 7. CDR1 SGDLS and CDR2 YYNGEE come from the germline V gene. The CDR3 has 14 amino acids. The CDR3 spells CASSVTGAQGEQYF. The CDR3 DNA sequence: TGTGCCAGCAGCGTGACAGGGGCCCAGGGCGAGCAGTACTTC.

This clone was detected only a few times. This chain links TRBV5-1 with TRBJ1-2; 7 bases align to TRBD1. V dropped 1 base and J dropped 8; count of bases not matched to a gene: 5. This CDR3 region has 13 residues. Looked up from germline, CDR1 is SGHRS and CDR2 is YFSETQ. The CDR3 loop is CASSLRQGEGYTF. DNA of the CDR3: TGCGCCAGCAGCTTGAGACAGGGCGAAGGCTACACCTTC.

The CDR3 DNA follows: TGTGCCAGCAGCGAACAGGGCACCGGGGAGCTGTTTTTT. Translation gives CASSEQGTGELFF. The chain links TRBV7-3 to TRBJ2-2; maybe TRBD1 (6 bases). The V end was cut by 5 bases, the J end by 4 bases, with 8 bases between. The CDR3 runs 13 residues. Germline CDR1 is SGHTA and CDR2 is FQGTGA.

The rearrangement links TRBV5-1 to TRBJ1-3; D gene unclear. Deletions cut 5 bases from V and 4 bases from J, with 16 bases between. The germline V gene encodes CDR1 SGHRS and CDR2 YFSETQ. The CDR3 is made up of 15 amino acids. As DNA, the CDR3 is TGCGCCAGCAGGTCCCTAGGATCTACCGGAAACACCATATATTTT. This gives the protein CASRSLGSTGNTIYF.

The rearrangement joins TRBV7-9 to TRBJ1-1; D is ambiguous. Looked up from germline, CDR1 is SEHNR and CDR2 is FQNEAQ (reference sequence). V was clipped by 1 base and J by 5 bases, with 8 bases between them. This CDR3 region has 13 residues. In DNA form, the CDR3 reads TGTGCCAGCAGCTTAGTCCCGGGGACTGAAGCTTTCTTT. It is translated as CASSLVPGTEAFF.

The chain joins TRBV14 to TRBJ1-1; D ambiguous. The germline V and J ends were trimmed by 0 bases and 8 bases, with 4 bases remaining between them. This CDR3 spans 11 amino acids. The germline gives CDR1 SGHDN, CDR2 FVKESK. The DNA for the CDR3 is TGTGCCAGCAGCCAAGATAGGGAAGCTTTCTTT. Translating gives CASSQDREAFF.

In its sample, this clone ranks as large. The chain is built from TRBV4-3 and TRBJ1-1, with a tentative D call TRBD1 (5 bases). V lost 3 bases and J 1 base, leaving 12 bases between the germline ends. Germline loops: CDR1 LGHNA, CDR2 YSLEER. The length of the CDR3 is 15 residues. In DNA form, the CDR3 reads TGCGCCAGCAGCCAGGACCGTACAGGGAACACTGAAGCTTTCTTT. Its protein is CASSQDRTGNTEAFF.

The chain employs TRBV7-3 and TRBJ1-1; D possibly corresponds to TRBD1 (5 bases). This CDR3 comprises 15 residues. Germline CDR1 is SGHTA and CDR2 is FQGTGA. Trimming took 0 bases from V and 4 from J, leaving 12 bases between them. The CDR3 sequence is CASSLTAQGGTEAFF. In DNA, the CDR3 is TGTGCCAGCAGCTTAACTGCCCAGGGTGGCACTGAAGCTTTCTTT.

This clone was counted a few times. This sequence joins TRBV11-2 and TRBJ1-3, with D unresolved. There are 16 residues in the CDR3. Germline lookup yields CDR1 SGHAT and CDR2 FQNNGV. V gave up 4 bases and J gave up 0 bases, with 13 bases separating them. The DNA of the CDR3 is TGTGCCAGCAGCTCCTCCCGCCGGAACTCTGGAAACACCATATATTTT. It codes for CASSSSRRNSGNTIYF.